This TCR beta chain was profiled in a study of blood T cells in healthy people across ages. As for this clonotype: Its matching antigen is unknown.

Overall study results and limits: Those diversity estimates obtained from one million T cells were thought to be underestimates. TCR beta diversity correlated strongly with naive T cell percentage.

PCR was performed a second time for about 7 to 12 cycles using a sample-barcoded 5' primer and a J-beta primer mix. The template-switch adaptor was a 5' adaptor with 12 random nucleotides. It tagged each cDNA molecule. MiXCR, run by TCRdb on the 5' RACE reads, gives a single entry per CDR3 protein. This sample has approximately 1.5 million distinct CDR3 sequences; less than 45% occur once, and the top ten carry less than 5%. This sequence was found in a woman aged 18-29 years in good health. Source material: blood.

The CDR3 DNA is TGTGCCAGCAGCATCCAGGGGGCCAACACCATATATTTT. This sequence encodes CASSIQGANTIYF. The chain has TRBV7-9 and TRBJ1-3, with 8 bases lining up with TRBD1. The CDR3 extends over 13 amino acids. Looked up from germline, CDR1 is SEHNR and CDR2 is FQNEAQ (reference sequence). The ends lost 5 bases at V and 7 bases at J; junction bases unmatched: 4.